This T cell receptor beta chain was found in a study of blood T cells in healthy people across ages. In the case of this clonotype: The antigen remains undetermined. This sequence may be a read error, since a much larger clone differs from it by one base.

CDR3 length: 15 amino acids. V dropped 2 bases and J dropped 6; count of bases not matched to a gene: 9. Germline CDR1 reads LGHDT; CDR2 reads YNNKEL (reference sequence). Overall study findings and caveats: Researchers report that TCR beta diversity correlated strongly with naive T cell percentage. Older individuals had lower TCR beta diversity per million T cells (the decline was roughly linear). Compared with aged donors, long-lived donors showed fewer expanded clones, suggesting selection.

It was with a sample-barcoded 5' primer and a J-beta primer mix that a second PCR of roughly 6 to 12 cycles was run. A single record per CDR3 protein comes from TCRdb applying MiXCR to the 5' RACE reads. The data hold some 900,000 distinct CDR3 sequences, with 25% to 30% observed a single time. What was sequenced was blood. This chain links TRBV3-1 with TRBJ2-7, with TRBD1 identical over 8 bases. This TCR came from a woman of 80 years or more in good health. CDR3 sequence: CASSQTGGKGFEQYF. The CDR3 region has the DNA TGTGCCAGCAGCCAAACAGGGGGAAAGGGCTTCGAGCAGTACTTC.